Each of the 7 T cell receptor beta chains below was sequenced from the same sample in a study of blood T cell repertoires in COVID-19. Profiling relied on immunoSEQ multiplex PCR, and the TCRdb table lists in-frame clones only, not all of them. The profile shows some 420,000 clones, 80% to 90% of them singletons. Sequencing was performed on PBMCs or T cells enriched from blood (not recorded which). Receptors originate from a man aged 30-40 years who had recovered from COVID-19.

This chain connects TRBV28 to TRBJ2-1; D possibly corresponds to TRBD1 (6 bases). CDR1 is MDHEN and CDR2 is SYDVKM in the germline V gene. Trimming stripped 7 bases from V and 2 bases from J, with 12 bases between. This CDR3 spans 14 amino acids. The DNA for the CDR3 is TGTGCCAGCACAGGACAGCATGCCTACAATGAGCAGTTCTTC. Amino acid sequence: CASTGQHAYNEQFF.

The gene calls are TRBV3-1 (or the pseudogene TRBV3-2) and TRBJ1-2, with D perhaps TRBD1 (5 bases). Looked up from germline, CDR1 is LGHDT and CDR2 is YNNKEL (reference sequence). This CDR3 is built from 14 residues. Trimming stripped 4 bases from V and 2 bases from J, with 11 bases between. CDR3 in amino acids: CASSREGANYGYTF. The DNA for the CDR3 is TGTGCCAGCAGCCGAGAAGGGGCGAACTATGGCTACACCTTC.

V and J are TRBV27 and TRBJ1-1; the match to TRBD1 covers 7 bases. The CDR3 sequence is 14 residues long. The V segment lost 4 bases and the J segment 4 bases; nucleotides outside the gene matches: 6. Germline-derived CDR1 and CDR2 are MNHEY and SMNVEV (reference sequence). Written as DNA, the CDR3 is TGTGCCAGCAGTTCGACAGGGCGGGTCACTGAAGCTTTCTTT. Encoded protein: CASSSTGRVTEAFF.

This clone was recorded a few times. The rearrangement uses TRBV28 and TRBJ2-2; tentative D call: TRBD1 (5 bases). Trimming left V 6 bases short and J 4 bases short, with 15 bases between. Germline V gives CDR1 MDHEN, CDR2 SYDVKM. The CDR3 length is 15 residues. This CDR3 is CASSLLKGITGELFF. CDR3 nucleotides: TGTGCCAGCAGCCTGCTTAAGGGGATCACCGGGGAGCTGTTTTTT.

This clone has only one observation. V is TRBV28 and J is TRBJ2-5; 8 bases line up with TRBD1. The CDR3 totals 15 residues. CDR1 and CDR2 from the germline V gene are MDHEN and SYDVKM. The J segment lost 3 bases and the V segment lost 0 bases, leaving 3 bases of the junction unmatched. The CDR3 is CASSLWKGQEETQYF. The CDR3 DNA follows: TGTGCCAGCAGTTTATGGAAGGGACAGGAAGAGACCCAGTACTTC.

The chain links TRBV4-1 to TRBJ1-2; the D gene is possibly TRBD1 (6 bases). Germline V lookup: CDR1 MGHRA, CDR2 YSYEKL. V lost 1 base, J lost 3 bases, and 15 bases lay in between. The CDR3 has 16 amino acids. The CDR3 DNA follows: TGCGCCAGCAGCCAAGGGGGGCTGGGAGGGGACTATGGCTACACCTTC. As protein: CASSQGGLGGDYGYTF.

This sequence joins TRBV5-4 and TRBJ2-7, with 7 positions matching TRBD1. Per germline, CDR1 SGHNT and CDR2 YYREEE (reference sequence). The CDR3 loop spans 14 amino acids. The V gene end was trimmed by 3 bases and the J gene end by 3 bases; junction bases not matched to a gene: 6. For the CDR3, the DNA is TGTGCCAGCAGCTCGCGACAGGGAATCTACGAGCAGTACTTC. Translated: CASSSRQGIYEQYF.